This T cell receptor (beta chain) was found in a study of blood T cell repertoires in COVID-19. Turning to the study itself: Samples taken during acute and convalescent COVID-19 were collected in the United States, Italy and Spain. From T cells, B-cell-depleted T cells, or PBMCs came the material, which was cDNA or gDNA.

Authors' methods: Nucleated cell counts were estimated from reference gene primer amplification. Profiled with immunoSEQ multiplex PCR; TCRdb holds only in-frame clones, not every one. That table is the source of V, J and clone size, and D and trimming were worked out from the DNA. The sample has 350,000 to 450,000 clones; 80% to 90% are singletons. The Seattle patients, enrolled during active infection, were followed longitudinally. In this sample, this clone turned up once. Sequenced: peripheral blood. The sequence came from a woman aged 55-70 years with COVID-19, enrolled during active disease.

The CDR3 region is CASSLTISNQPQHF. CDR3 in DNA: TGCGCCAGCAGCCTGACAATTAGCAATCAGCCCCAGCATTTT. This sequence joins TRBV4-1 and TRBJ1-5; D remains unclear. The germline gives CDR1 MGHRA, CDR2 YSYEKL. Between the trimmed V and J ends, which lost 4 bases and 0 bases, there was a span of 7 bases. The CDR3 has 14 residues.